This record looks at one T cell receptor beta chain sequence and its context. The clone's antigen remains unknown. The record has no base qualities; no much larger clone is one base away. Its CDR3 holds 15 amino acids, cysteine through phenylalanine. The entry retains the CDR3 DNA only, 45 bases that are in frame from base 1. The germline ends are 20 bases apart after V is trimmed by 11 bases and J by 4 bases. The germline V gene specifies SGHAT as CDR1 and FQNNGV as CDR2. Library preparation employed 5' RACE. Reads for this sample came from a NextSeq 500. To correct for sequencing error and PCR bias, the TCR library protocol tagged individual cDNA molecules with unique molecular identifiers. Both TCR alpha and beta chains were sequenced, and tight co-correlation was observed between alpha and beta sequence abundances in each sample. Turning to the authors' computational methods: Decombinator V4 was used to annotate the V gene, J gene and CDR3 of the TCR sequences. Expanded TCRs were defined as changing significantly between any two time points under a Poisson model with p below 0.0001. TCR abundances were normalised to the total number of TCRs sequenced in each sample and reported as counts per million. MAIT TCRs were defined by TRAV1-2 paired with TRAJ12, TRAJ20 or TRAJ33, and iNKT TCRs by TRAV10 paired with TRAJ18. VDJdb, accessed 1 November 2021, was searched for CMV, EBV and SARS-CoV-2 annotated TCRs, excluding TCRs annotated for multiple antigens. TCRdb reworked the public reads: Q25 trimming with fastp, MiXCR clone assembly, productive beta chains retained. Every distinct CDR3 protein forms one entry, paired with its most common genes and DNA. Here the V and J calls rest on TCRdb's processing, not on the authors' analysis. The sample table shows 65,000 to 95,000 distinct CDR3 sequences, and around 16% are seen once. The ten largest clones add up to roughly 2.7% of the sample.

A case-control design nested within a healthcare worker cohort in London, UK, was used, with weekly nasopharyngeal swab PCR tests and blood sampling performed. Between 23 and 31 March 2020, the week of the UK lockdown, healthcare workers were enrolled and then followed up weekly for as long as 16 weeks. This specimen belongs to a study of early T cells in non-severe SARS-CoV-2 infection (dated by TCRdb to the early 2020s). Background for the entire study: TCR sequencing used bulk RNA from unsorted whole blood, so alpha and beta chains could not be paired.

What the work shows at the level of the full study, not this receptor alone: VDJdb matching was skewed toward anti-spike CD8 responses, so virus-specific expansions were likely underestimated and private and CD4 specificities were missed.

This TCR was sampled from an adult who was a healthcare worker with PCR-confirmed SARS-CoV-2 infection or an uninfected control (not recorded which). The chain uses TRBV11-2 and TRBJ1-4; TRBD1 could be the D gene, as 6 bases match. The material sequenced was whole blood. The encoded CDR3 is CASSGGELNNEKLFF. At the DNA level, the sequence is TGTGCCTCAAGTGGGGGCGAACTTAATAATGAAAAACTGTTTTTT.